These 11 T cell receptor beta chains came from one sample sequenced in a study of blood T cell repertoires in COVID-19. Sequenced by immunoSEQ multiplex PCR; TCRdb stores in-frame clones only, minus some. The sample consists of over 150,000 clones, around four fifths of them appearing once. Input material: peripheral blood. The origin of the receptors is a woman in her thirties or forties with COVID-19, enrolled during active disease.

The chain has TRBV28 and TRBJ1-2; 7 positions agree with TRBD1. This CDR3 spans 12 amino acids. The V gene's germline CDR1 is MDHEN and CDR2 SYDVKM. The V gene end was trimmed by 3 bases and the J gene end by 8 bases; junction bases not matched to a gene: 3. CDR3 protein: CASSFTGAGYTF. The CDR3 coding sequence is TGTGCCAGCAGTTTTACAGGGGCCGGCTACACCTTC.

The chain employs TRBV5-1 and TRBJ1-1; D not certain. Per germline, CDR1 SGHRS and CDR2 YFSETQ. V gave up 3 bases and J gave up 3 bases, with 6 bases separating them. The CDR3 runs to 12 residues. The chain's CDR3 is CASSSEDTEAFF. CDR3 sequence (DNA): TGCGCCAGCAGCTCAGAAGACACTGAAGCTTTCTTT.

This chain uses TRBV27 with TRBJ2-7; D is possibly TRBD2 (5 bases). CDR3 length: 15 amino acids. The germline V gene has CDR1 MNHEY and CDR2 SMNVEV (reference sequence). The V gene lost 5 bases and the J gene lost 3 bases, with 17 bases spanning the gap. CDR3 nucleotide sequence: TGTGCCAGCAGTATCCGACAAGGTCGGGGCTACGAGCAGTACTTC. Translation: CASSIRQGRGYEQYF.

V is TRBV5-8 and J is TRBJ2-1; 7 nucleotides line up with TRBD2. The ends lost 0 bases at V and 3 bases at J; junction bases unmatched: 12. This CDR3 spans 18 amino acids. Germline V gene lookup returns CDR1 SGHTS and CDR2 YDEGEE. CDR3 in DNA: TGTGCCAGCAGCTTGGCCGGCGGGGGAGTTCGTTACTACAATGAGCAGTTCTTC. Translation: CASSLAGGGVRYYNEQFF.

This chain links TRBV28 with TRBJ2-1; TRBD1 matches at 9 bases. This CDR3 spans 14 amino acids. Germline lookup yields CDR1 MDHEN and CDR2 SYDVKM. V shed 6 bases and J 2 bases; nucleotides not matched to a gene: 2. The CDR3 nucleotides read TGTGCCAGCAGGACAGGGGGAACCTACAATGAGCAGTTCTTC. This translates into CASRTGGTYNEQFF.

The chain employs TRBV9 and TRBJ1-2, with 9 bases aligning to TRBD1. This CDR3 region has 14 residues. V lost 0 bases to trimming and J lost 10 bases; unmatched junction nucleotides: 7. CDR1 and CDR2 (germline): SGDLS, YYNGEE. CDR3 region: CASSVDRTGEIYTF. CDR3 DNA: TGTGCCAGCAGCGTAGATCGGACAGGGGAAATCTACACCTTC.

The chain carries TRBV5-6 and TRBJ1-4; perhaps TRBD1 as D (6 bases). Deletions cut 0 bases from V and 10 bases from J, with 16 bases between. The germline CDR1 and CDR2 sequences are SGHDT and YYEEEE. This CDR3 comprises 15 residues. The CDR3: CASSLAGGEERKLFF. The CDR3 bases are TGTGCCAGCAGCTTGGCGGGGGGCGAGGAACGAAAACTGTTTTTT. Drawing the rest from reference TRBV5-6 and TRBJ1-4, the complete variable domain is DAGVTQSPTHLIKTRGQQVTLRCSPKSGHDTVSWYQQALGQGPQFIFQYYEEEERQRGNFPDRFSGHQFPNYSSELNVNALLLGDSALYLCASSLAGGEERKLFFGSGTQLSVL.

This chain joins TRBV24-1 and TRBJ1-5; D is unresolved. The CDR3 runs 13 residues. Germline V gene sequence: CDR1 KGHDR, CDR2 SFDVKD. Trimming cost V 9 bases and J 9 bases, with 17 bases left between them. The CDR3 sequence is CATGQKGGRPQHF. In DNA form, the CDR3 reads TGTGCCACCGGCCAAAAGGGAGGAAGGCCCCAGCATTTT.

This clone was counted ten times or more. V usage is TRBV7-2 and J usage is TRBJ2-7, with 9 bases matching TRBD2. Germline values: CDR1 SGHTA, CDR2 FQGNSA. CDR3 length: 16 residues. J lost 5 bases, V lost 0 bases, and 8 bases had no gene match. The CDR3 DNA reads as TGTGCCAGCAGCTTAGCCGGCGGGAGGGTTTACCACGAGCAGTACTTC. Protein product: CASSLAGGRVYHEQYF.

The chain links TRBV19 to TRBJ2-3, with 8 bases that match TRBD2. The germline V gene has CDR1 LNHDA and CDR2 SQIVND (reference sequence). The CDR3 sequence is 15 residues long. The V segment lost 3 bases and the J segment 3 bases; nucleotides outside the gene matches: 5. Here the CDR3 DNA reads TGTGCCAGTAGTATTACGGGGGGGAGGACAGATACGCAGTATTTT. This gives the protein CASSITGGRTDTQYF.

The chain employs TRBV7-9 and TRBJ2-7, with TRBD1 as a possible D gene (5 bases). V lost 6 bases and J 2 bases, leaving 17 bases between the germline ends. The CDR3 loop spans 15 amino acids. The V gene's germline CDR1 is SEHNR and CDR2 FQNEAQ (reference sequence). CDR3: CASSPIQGIPYEQYF. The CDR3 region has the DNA TGTGCCAGCAGTCCTATTCAGGGAATTCCCTACGAGCAGTACTTC.